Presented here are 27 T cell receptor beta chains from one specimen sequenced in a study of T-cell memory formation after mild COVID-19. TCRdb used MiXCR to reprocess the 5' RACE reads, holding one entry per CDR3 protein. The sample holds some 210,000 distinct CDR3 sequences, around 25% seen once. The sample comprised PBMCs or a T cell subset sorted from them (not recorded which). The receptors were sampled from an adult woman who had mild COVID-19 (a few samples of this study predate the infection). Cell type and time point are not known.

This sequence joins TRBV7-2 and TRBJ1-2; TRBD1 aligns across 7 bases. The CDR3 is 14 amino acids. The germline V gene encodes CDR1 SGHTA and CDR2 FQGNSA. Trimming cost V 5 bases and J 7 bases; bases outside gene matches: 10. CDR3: CASSRGDSGSGYTF. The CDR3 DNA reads TGTGCCAGCAGCCGGGGGGACAGCGGCTCTGGCTACACCTTC.

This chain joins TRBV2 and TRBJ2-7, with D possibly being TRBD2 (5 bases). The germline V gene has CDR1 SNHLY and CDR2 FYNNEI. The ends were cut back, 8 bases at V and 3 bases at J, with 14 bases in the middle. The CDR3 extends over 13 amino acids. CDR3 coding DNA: TGTGCCAGCTTACCCCCGAGCGGCTACGAGCAGTACTTC. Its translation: CASLPPSGYEQYF. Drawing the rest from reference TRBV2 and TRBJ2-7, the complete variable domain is EPEVTQTPSHQVTQMGQEVILRCVPISNHLYFYWYRQILGQKVEFLVSFYNNEISEKSEIFDDQFSVERPDGSNFTLKIRSTKLEDSAMYFCASLPPSGYEQYFGPGTRLTVT.

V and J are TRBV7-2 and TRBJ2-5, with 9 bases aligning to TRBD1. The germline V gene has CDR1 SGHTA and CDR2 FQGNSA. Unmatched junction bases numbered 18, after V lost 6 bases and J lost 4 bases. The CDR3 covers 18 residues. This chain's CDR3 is CASRLAPGQGPEGETQYF. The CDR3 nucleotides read TGTGCCAGCAGATTGGCCCCGGGACAGGGCCCCGAAGGAGAGACCCAGTACTTC. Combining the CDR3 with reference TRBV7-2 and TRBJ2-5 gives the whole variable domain GAGVSQSPSNKVTEKGKDVELRCDPISGHTALYWYRQSLGQGLEFLIYFQGNSAPDKSGLPSDRFSAERTGGSVSTLTIQRTQQEDSAVYLCASRLAPGQGPEGETQYFGPGTRLLVL.

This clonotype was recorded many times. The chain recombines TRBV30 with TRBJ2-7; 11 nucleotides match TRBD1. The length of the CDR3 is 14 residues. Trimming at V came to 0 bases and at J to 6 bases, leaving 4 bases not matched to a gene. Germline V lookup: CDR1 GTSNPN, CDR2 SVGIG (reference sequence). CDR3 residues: CAWSVLGQGGEQYF. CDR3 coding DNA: TGTGCCTGGAGTGTTTTGGGACAGGGGGGCGAGCAGTACTTC.

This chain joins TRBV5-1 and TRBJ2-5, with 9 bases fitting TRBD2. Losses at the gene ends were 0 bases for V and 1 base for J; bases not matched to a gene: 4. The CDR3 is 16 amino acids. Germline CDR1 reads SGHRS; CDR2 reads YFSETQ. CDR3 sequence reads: CASSLDGGGVQETQYF. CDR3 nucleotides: TGCGCCAGCAGCTTGGATGGCGGGGGGGTCCAAGAGACCCAGTACTTC.

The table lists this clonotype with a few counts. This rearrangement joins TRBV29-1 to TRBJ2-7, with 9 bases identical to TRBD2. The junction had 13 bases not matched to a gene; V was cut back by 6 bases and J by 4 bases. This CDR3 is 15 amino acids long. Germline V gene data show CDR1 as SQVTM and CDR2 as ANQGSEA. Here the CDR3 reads CSVRPAGGPWYEQYF. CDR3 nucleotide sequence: TGCAGCGTCCGCCCGGCGGGAGGGCCTTGGTACGAGCAGTACTTC.

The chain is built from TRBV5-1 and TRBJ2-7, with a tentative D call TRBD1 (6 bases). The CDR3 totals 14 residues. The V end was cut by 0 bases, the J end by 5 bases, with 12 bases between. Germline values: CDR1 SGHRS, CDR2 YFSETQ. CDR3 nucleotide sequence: TGCGCCAGCAGCTTGGATTTAGGGGGAGACGAGCAGTACTTC. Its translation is CASSLDLGGDEQYF.

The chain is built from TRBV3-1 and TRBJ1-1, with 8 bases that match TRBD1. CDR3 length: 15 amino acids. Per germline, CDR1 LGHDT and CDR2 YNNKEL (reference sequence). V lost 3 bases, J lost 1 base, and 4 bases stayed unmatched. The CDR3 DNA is TGTGCCAGCAGCCACCACGGACAGGGGAACACTGAAGCTTTCTTT. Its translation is CASSHHGQGNTEAFF.

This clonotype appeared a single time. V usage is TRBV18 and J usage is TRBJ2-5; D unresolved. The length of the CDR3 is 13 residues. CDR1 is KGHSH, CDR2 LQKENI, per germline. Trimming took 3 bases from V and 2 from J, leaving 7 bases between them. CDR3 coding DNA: TGTGCCAGCTCACCTGGCAGACAAGAGACCCAGTACTTC. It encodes CASSPGRQETQYF.

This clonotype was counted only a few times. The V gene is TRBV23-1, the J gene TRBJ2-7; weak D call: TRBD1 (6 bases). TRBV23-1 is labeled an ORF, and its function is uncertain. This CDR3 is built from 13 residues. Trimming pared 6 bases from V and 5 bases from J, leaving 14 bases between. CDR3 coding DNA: TGCGCCAGCAGCCACAGGGAATGCAACGAGCAGTACTTC. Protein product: CASSHRECNEQYF.

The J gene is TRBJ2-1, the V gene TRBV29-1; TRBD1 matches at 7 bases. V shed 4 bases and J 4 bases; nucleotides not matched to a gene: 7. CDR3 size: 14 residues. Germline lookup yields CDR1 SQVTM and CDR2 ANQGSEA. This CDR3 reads CSVVGQGDYNEQFF. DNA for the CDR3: TGCAGCGTTGTGGGGCAGGGGGATTACAATGAGCAGTTCTTC.

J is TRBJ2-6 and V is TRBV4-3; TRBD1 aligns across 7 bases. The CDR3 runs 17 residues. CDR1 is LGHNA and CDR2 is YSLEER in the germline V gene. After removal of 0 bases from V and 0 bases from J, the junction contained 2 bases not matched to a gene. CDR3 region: CASSQDWDSSGANVLTF. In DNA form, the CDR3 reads TGCGCCAGCAGCCAAGATTGGGACAGCTCTGGGGCCAACGTCCTGACTTTC.

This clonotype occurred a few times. The CDR3 DNA reads as TGTGCCAGCAGTGAATTAGCCGGGACAGCACAAGAGACCCAGTACTTC. Its translation: CASSELAGTAQETQYF. V and J are TRBV6-1 and TRBJ2-5; 7 bases match TRBD1. This CDR3 spans 16 amino acids. The germline V gene encodes CDR1 MNHNS and CDR2 SASEGT. Trimming at V came to 2 bases and at J to 2 bases, leaving 8 bases not matched to a gene.

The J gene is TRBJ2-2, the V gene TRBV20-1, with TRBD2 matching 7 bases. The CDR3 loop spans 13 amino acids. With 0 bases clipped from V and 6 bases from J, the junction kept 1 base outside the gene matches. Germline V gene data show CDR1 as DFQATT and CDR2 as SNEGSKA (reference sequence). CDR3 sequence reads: CSARDGGAGELFF. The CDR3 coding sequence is TGCAGTGCTAGAGATGGGGGGGCCGGGGAGCTGTTTTTT.

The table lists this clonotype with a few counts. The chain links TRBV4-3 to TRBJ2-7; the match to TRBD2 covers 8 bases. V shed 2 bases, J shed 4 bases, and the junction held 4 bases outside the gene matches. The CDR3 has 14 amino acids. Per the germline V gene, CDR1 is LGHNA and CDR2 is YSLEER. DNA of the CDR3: TGCGCCAGCAGCCAAAACCCTAGCGGGTACGAGCAGTACTTC. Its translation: CASSQNPSGYEQYF.

CDR3 nucleotides: TGCAGTGCTCGAGGACCAACCACGGGTGAGCAGTTCTTC. It encodes CSARGPTTGEQFF. This chain connects TRBV20-1 to TRBJ2-1; D not certain. Germline V gives CDR1 DFQATT, CDR2 SNEGSKA (reference sequence). This CDR3 comprises 13 residues. The V gene lost 5 bases and the J gene lost 9 bases, with 17 bases spanning the gap.

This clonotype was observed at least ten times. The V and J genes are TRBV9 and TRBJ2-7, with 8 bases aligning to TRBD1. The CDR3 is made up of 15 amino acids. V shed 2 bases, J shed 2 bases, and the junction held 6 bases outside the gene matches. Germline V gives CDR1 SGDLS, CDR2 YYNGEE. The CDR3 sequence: CASSVAQGAAYEQYF. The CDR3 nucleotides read TGTGCCAGCAGCGTCGCCCAGGGGGCCGCCTACGAGCAGTACTTC.

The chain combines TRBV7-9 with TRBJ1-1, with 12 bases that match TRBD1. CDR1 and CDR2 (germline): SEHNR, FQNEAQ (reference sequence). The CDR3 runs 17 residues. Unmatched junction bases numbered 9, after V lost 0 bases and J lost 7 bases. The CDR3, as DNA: TGTGCCAGCAGCTTAGCAGGGACAGGGGGCCGCCGAAATGAAGCTTTCTTT. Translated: CASSLAGTGGRRNEAFF.

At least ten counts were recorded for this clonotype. Here the CDR3 reads CASSYGLAGDTGELFF. In DNA, the CDR3 is TGTGCCAGCAGTTACGGCCTAGCGGGAGACACCGGGGAGCTGTTTTTT. The V call is TRBV6-2 or TRBV6-3, the J call TRBJ2-2, with TRBD2 matching over 10 bases. CDR3 size: 16 residues. CDR1 is MNHEY and CDR2 is SVGEGT in the germline V gene. J gave up 3 bases and V 2 bases, and 3 bases lay outside the gene matches.

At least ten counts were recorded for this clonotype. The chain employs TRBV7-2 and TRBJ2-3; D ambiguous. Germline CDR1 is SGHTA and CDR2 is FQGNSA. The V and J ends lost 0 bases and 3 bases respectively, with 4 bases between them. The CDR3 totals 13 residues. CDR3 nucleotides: TGTGCCAGCAGCTTAGCTCGGACAGATACGCAGTATTTT. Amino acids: CASSLARTDTQYF.

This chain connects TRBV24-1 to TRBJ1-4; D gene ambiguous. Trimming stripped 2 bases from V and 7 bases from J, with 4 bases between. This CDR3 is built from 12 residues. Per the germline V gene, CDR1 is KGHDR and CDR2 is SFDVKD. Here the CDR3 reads CATSDWGEKLFF. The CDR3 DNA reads TGTGCCACCAGTGATTGGGGTGAAAAACTGTTTTTT.

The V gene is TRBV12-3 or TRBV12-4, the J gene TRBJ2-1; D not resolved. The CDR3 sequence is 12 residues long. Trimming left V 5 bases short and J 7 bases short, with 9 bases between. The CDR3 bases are TGTGCCAGCAGTCGTAGTGTAAATGAGCAGTTCTTC. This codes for CASSRSVNEQFF.

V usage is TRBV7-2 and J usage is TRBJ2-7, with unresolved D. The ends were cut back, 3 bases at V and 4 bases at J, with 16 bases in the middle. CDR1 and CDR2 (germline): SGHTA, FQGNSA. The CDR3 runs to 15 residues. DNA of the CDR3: TGTGCCAGCAGCTTTGGGTCACCCCGGGTATACGAGCAGTACTTC. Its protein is CASSFGSPRVYEQYF. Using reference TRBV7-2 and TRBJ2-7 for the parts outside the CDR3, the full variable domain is GAGVSQSPSNKVTEKGKDVELRCDPISGHTALYWYRQSLGQGLEFLIYFQGNSAPDKSGLPSDRFSAERTGGSVSTLTIQRTQQEDSAVYLCASSFGSPRVYEQYFGPGTRLTVT.

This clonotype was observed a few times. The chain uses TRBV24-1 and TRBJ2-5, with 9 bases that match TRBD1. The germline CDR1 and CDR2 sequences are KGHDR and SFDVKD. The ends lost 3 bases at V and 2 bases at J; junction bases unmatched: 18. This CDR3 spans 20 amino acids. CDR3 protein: CATSDTKGGQGMTGQETQYF. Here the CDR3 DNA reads TGTGCCACCAGTGATACTAAGGGGGGACAGGGAATGACAGGACAAGAGACCCAGTACTTC.

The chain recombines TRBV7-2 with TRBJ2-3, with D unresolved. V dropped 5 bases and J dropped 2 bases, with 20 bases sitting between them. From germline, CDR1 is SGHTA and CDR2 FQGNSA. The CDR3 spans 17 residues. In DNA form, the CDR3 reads TGTGCCAGCAGCCCAAACCGTCAGAGCAGCCACACAGATACGCAGTATTTT. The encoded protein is CASSPNRQSSHTDTQYF.

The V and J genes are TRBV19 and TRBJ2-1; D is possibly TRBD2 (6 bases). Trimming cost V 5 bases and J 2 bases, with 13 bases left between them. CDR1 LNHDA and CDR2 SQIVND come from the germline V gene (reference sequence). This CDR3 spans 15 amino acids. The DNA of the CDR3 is TGTGCCAGTAGTGGTACCGGGACTCCCTACAATGAGCAGTTCTTC. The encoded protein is CASSGTGTPYNEQFF.

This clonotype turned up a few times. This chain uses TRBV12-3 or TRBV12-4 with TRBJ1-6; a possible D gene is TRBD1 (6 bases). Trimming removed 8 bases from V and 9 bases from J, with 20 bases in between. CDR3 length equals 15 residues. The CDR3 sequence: CASVTSGAVGSPLHF. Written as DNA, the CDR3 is TGTGCCAGCGTCACGTCAGGGGCGGTCGGTTCACCCCTCCACTTT.